One and the same sample provided the 30 T cell receptor beta chains below, sequenced in a study of T cells in Graves' hyperthyroidism and ophthalmopathy. There were TCR beta CDR3 regions amplified from RNA transcripts. Using the HTBI primer set, a first-round RT-PCR was run on the TCR CDR3. TCRdb re-derived calls from the multiplex PCR reads in MiXCR, one entry per CDR3 protein. The profile shows around 520,000 distinct CDR3 sequences, about 15% of them singletons. The sample comprised blood. The receptors were gathered from a woman between 35 and 50 years old with Graves' hyperthyroidism.

The chain links TRBV3-1 to TRBJ1-1; D not certain. The CDR3 is made up of 12 amino acids. Trimming shortened V by 11 bases and J by 4 bases, and 14 bases separated the two germline ends. From germline, CDR1 is LGHDT and CDR2 YNNKEL (reference sequence). CDR3 loop: CAGNQEGTEAFF. In nucleotides, the CDR3 is TGTGCCGGCAACCAGGAGGGCACTGAAGCTTTCTTT. Full variable domain (remainder filled in from reference TRBV3-1 and TRBJ1-1): DTAVSQTPKYLVTQMGNDKSIKCEQNLGHDTMYWYKQDSKKFLKIMFSYNNKELIINETVPNRFSPKSPDKAHLNLHINSLELGDSAVYFCAGNQEGTEAFFGQGTRLTVV.

On this clonotype itself: A read error is possible here, since a much larger clone lies one base away. The gene calls are TRBV20-1 and TRBJ2-7; no clear D. The CDR3 has 13 residues. Germline V gives CDR1 DFQATT, CDR2 SNEGSKA (reference sequence). The CDR3 protein is CNAKIQTVYEQYF. The DNA for the CDR3 is TGCAATGCTAAGATACAGACTGTCTACGAGCAGTACTTC.

This clonotype appeared many times. J is TRBJ1-1 and V is TRBV14, with TRBD1 matching over 7 bases. The germline V gene has CDR1 SGHDN and CDR2 FVKESK. The CDR3 sequence is 19 residues long. V lost 0 bases to trimming and J lost 5 bases; unmatched junction nucleotides: 18. The CDR3 coding sequence is TGTGCCAGCAGCCAAGACGCGGGACAGACGTTCAGTAGTGGGACTGAAGCTTTCTTT. Translated: CASSQDAGQTFSSGTEAFF.

This clonotype has only a few counts. The V and J genes are TRBV3-1 and TRBJ1-6; D remains unclear. The germline V gene has CDR1 LGHDT and CDR2 YNNKEL (reference sequence). This CDR3 is 14 amino acids long. V shed 0 bases and J shed 16 bases, with 16 bases lying between them. The CDR3 region has the DNA TGTGCCAGCAGCCAAGAGCGGAAGGCCACAAGACTCCACTTT. Encoded protein: CASSQERKATRLHF. Supplemented by reference TRBV3-1 and TRBJ1-6, the full variable domain reads DTAVSQTPKYLVTQMGNDKSIKCEQNLGHDTMYWYKQDSKKFLKIMFSYNNKELIINETVPNRFSPKSPDKAHLNLHINSLELGDSAVYFCASSQERKATRLHFGNGTRLTVT.

This clonotype was seen only a few times. V gene TRBV20-1 combines with J gene TRBJ2-7, with TRBD2 matching over 10 bases. The CDR3 runs 14 residues. V lost 6 bases, J lost 0 bases, and 5 bases stayed unmatched. The germline V gene has CDR1 DFQATT and CDR2 SNEGSKA (reference sequence). This CDR3 reads CSAVTSGISYEQYF. In nucleotides, the CDR3 is TGCAGTGCCGTAACTAGCGGGATCTCCTACGAGCAGTACTTC.

This clonotype has more than one count but fewer than ten. V usage is TRBV13 and J usage is TRBJ1-6, with D tentatively TRBD1 (6 bases). V lost 7 bases, J lost 7 bases, and 11 bases lay in between. CDR1 and CDR2 (germline): PRHDT, FYEKMQ (reference sequence). There are 13 residues in the CDR3. The CDR3 loop reads CASTHRANSPLHF. In DNA, the CDR3 is TGTGCCAGCACTCACAGGGCGAATTCACCCCTCCACTTT.

This clonotype was recorded many times. V is TRBV3-1 and J is TRBJ1-1; D remains ambiguous. The CDR3 extends over 13 amino acids. Per germline, CDR1 LGHDT and CDR2 YNNKEL (reference sequence). V lost 2 bases and J lost 1, with 5 bases in between. CDR3 in DNA: TGTGCCAGCAGCCAATATGAGAACACTGAAGCTTTCTTT. This codes for CASSQYENTEAFF.

A few counts support this clonotype. This rearrangement joins TRBV7-3 to TRBJ2-7, with TRBD1 matching over 8 bases. The germline V gene encodes CDR1 SGHTA and CDR2 FQGTGA. The junction had 3 bases not matched to a gene; V was cut back by 2 bases and J by 6 bases. CDR3 length: 13 residues. CDR3 sequence (DNA): TGTGCCAGCAGCTTATACAGGGGGTTCGAGCAGTACTTC. Translating gives CASSLYRGFEQYF. Full variable domain (missing parts from reference TRBV7-3 and TRBJ2-7): GAGVSQTPSNKVTEKGKYVELRCDPISGHTALYWYRQSLGQGPEFLIYFQGTGAADDSGLPNDRFFAVRPEGSVSTLKIQRTERGDSAVYLCASSLYRGFEQYFGPGTRLTVT.

Note on this clonotype: A clone one base away is much larger, so this may be a read error. The chain recombines TRBV10-3 with TRBJ2-3; D gene unclear. The CDR3 extends over 14 amino acids. The germline V gene has CDR1 ENHRY and CDR2 SYGVKD. DNA of the CDR3: TGTGCCATCAGTGTCTTAGGAACTTCAGATACGCGGTATTTT. Its protein product is CAISVLGTSDTRYF.

This clonotype was found many times. The chain combines TRBV29-1 with TRBJ2-7, with 12 bases lining up with TRBD2. The V segment lost 4 bases and the J segment 5 bases; nucleotides outside the gene matches: 6. Germline CDR1 is SQVTM and CDR2 is ANQGSEA. The CDR3 runs 14 residues. CDR3 region: CSVASGRAVDEQYF. As DNA, the CDR3 is TGCAGCGTTGCTAGCGGGAGGGCCGTCGACGAGCAGTACTTC.

Notes on this clonotype: This may be a read error, as it is one base from a much larger clone. The rearrangement joins TRBV5-1 to TRBJ1-1; D is uncertain. The germline gives CDR1 SGHRS, CDR2 YFSETQ. With 0 bases removed from V and 7 bases from J, the gap between germline ends came to 13 bases. The CDR3 sequence is 14 residues long. The DNA for the CDR3 is TGCGCCAGCAGCTTGGCCGAAGGGTGTGGTGAAGCTTTCTTT. Amino acid sequence: CASSLAEGCGEAFF.

The chain links TRBV20-1 to TRBJ2-3; the match to TRBD1 covers 7 bases. The CDR3 runs to 15 residues. V shed 3 bases, J shed 1 base, and the junction held 7 bases outside the gene matches. Germline V lookup: CDR1 DFQATT, CDR2 SNEGSKA (reference sequence). The CDR3 DNA is TGCAGTGCTAGTGAACGAGGGGGCGGCACAGATACGCAGTATTTT. It specifies CSASERGGGTDTQYF.

The table lists this clonotype with many counts. V gene TRBV27 combines with J gene TRBJ2-2; 7 bases map to TRBD2. This CDR3 spans 13 amino acids. V shed 11 bases and J 3 bases; nucleotides not matched to a gene: 6. Germline V gives CDR1 MNHEY, CDR2 SMNVEV (reference sequence). The CDR3 reads CAARLADTGELFF. The CDR3 bases are TGTGCCGCCCGGCTAGCGGACACCGGGGAGCTGTTTTTT.

A remark on this clonotype: A single base separates this from a much larger clone, so it may be a read error. This chain connects TRBV6-2 or TRBV6-3 to TRBJ1-1, with D maybe TRBD1 (5 bases). Looked up from germline, CDR1 is MNHEY and CDR2 is SVGEGT. The CDR3 is 16 residues long. The CDR3 bases are TGTGCCACCTCACTAACACTTATAGGACAATCCACTGGAGCTTTCTTT. It specifies CATSLTLIGQSTGAFF.

This clonotype occurred many times. The gene calls are TRBV7-6 and TRBJ2-1; tentative D call: TRBD1 (5 bases). Trimming took off 2 bases at V and 8 bases at J, with 7 bases between the two ends. CDR3 length: 12 residues. CDR1 SGHVS and CDR2 FNYEAQ come from the germline V gene. CDR3 nucleotides: TGTGCCAGCAGCTTATCAGGGTATGAGCAGTTCTTC. Protein: CASSLSGYEQFF.

This clonotype was seen at least ten times. This chain links TRBV28 with TRBJ1-2; TRBD1 is a possible D gene (5 bases). This CDR3 is built from 18 residues. The V gene lost 4 bases and the J gene lost 1 base, with 22 bases spanning the gap. Germline CDR1 is MDHEN and CDR2 is SYDVKM. CDR3 bases: TGTGCCAGCAGTTCCCCAAGTTTGGGACCTCAGTTTAACTATGGCTACACCTTC. Translation: CASSSPSLGPQFNYGYTF.

This clonotype occurred a few times. A junction end diverges from the germline sequence, so it may reflect a read error. The chain has TRBV6-6 and TRBJ2-1, with TRBD2 matching 8 bases. The CDR3 sequence is 18 residues long. In germline, CDR1 is MNHNY, CDR2 SVGAGI (reference sequence). Here the CDR3 reads CASSYSFPAGVIYNERFF. The CDR3 DNA reads TGTGCCAGCAGTTACTCCTTCCCAGCGGGAGTAATCTACAATGAGCGGTTCTTC.

This chain uses TRBV6-1 with TRBJ2-3; tentative D call: TRBD2 (6 bases). The CDR3 is 15 residues long. Germline V gene lookup returns CDR1 MNHNS and CDR2 SASEGT. Trimming left V 2 bases short and J 4 bases short, with 13 bases between. As DNA, the CDR3 is TGTGCCAGCAGTGAACGGGCGGCGGGGCCAGATACGCAGTATTTT. Translation: CASSERAAGPDTQYF.

The chain has TRBV11-3 and TRBJ2-3, with 10 bases aligning to TRBD2. The ends lost 2 bases at V and 3 bases at J; junction bases unmatched: 5. Germline CDR1 is SGHNT and CDR2 is YENEEA. The CDR3 consists of 16 residues. CDR3 coding DNA: TGTGCCAGCAGCTTATACCGGACTAGCGGAACAGATACGCAGTATTTT. It yields the protein CASSLYRTSGTDTQYF.

This clonotype was counted many times. The chain links TRBV7-9 to TRBJ2-7; 8 bases line up with TRBD1. The CDR3 is made up of 18 amino acids. Germline V CDR1 and CDR2: SEHNR, FQNEAQ (reference sequence). V lost 2 bases to trimming and J lost 0 bases; unmatched junction nucleotides: 12. This CDR3 is CASSLSATGDPSSYEQYF. CDR3 in DNA: TGTGCCAGCAGCTTATCCGCGACAGGGGATCCGAGCTCCTACGAGCAGTACTTC.

This clonotype has at least ten counts. The chain has TRBV2 and TRBJ2-7; D not resolved. Germline V gene data show CDR1 as SNHLY and CDR2 as FYNNEI. The CDR3 runs 13 residues. Trimming removed 11 bases from V and 0 bases from J, with 14 bases in between. The CDR3 is CACYLKSSYEQYF. The CDR3 DNA sequence: TGTGCCTGCTACTTGAAAAGCTCCTACGAGCAGTACTTC.

The chain is built from TRBV11-1 and TRBJ2-5; 9 positions agree with TRBD1. V lost 5 bases, J lost 0 bases, and 7 bases stayed unmatched. Per the germline V gene, CDR1 is SGHAT and CDR2 is FQDESV (reference sequence). The CDR3 is 16 amino acids. The CDR3 bases are TGTGCCAGCAGCAGTTTAGACAGGGGGTACCAAGAGACCCAGTACTTC. Translating gives CASSSLDRGYQETQYF.

This clonotype was seen only a few times. This chain connects TRBV7-6 to TRBJ2-5; a possible D gene is TRBD1 (5 bases). The CDR3 spans 16 residues. The germline V gene has CDR1 SGHVS and CDR2 FNYEAQ. Trimming left V 1 base short and J 4 bases short, with 16 bases between. The CDR3 protein is CASSLVPIQGSETQYF. CDR3 sequence (DNA): TGTGCCAGCAGCTTAGTCCCCATTCAGGGATCAGAGACCCAGTACTTC.

The chain is built from TRBV4-2 and TRBJ2-2; 15 bases map to TRBD2. This CDR3 has 20 residues. Losses at the gene ends were 1 base for V and 4 bases for J; bases not matched to a gene: 10. Germline V gene lookup returns CDR1 LGHNA and CDR2 YNFKEQ. The CDR3 loop is CASSQVGLAGGNSVTGELFF. The CDR3 region has the DNA TGTGCCAGCAGCCAAGTCGGACTAGCGGGAGGGAATAGTGTCACCGGGGAGCTGTTTTTT.

This clonotype has a count of ten or more. The rearrangement links TRBV6-5 to TRBJ2-2; TRBD1 matches 8 bases. The CDR3 is made up of 15 amino acids. The V segment lost 2 bases and the J segment 7 bases; nucleotides outside the gene matches: 6. Germline-derived CDR1 and CDR2 are MNHEY and SVGAGI. This CDR3 reads CASSYRPGGVGELFF. CDR3 DNA sequence: TGTGCCAGCAGTTACAGGCCAGGGGGCGTCGGGGAGCTGTTTTTT.

At least ten counts were recorded for this clonotype. The chain combines TRBV12-3 or TRBV12-4 with TRBJ1-5; no clear D. Trimming took off 3 bases at V and 0 bases at J, with 6 bases between the two ends. The CDR3 length is 14 residues. The CDR3 here is CASSFQHSNQPQHF. CDR3 coding DNA: TGTGCCAGCAGTTTTCAACATAGCAATCAGCCCCAGCATTTT.

This clonotype was recorded at least ten times. The chain is built from TRBV9 and TRBJ2-6; 9 bases line up with TRBD1. This CDR3 has 19 amino acids. Germline V lookup: CDR1 SGDLS, CDR2 YYNGEE. The V gene end was trimmed by 1 base and the J gene end by 0 bases; junction bases not matched to a gene: 8. CDR3 nucleotides: TGTGCCAGCAGCGTAAGACCGGGACAGGGAGTCTCTGGGGCCAACGTCCTGACTTTC. It translates to CASSVRPGQGVSGANVLTF.

This clonotype was seen at least ten times. The chain couples TRBV28 to TRBJ1-1, with D perhaps matching TRBD1 (6 bases). The CDR3 contains 14 residues. V was shortened by 8 bases and J by 1 base, with 14 bases between the two germline ends. Per the germline V gene, CDR1 is MDHEN and CDR2 is SYDVKM. CDR3 region: CASGWGLANTEAFF. The CDR3 DNA reads TGTGCCAGCGGATGGGGGCTCGCGAACACTGAAGCTTTCTTT.

This clonotype showed up just a few times. The chain links TRBV6-1 to TRBJ1-2; the D is unclear. Trimming removed 3 bases from V and 3 bases from J, with 5 bases in between. This CDR3 contains 12 residues. The V gene's germline CDR1 is MNHNS and CDR2 SASEGT. The CDR3 sequence is CASSDTYYGYTF. Written as DNA, the CDR3 is TGTGCCAGCAGTGACACCTACTATGGCTACACCTTC.

This clonotype was found many times. The rearrangement joins TRBV3-1 to TRBJ2-7; 8 nucleotides line up with TRBD1. The germline V gene has CDR1 LGHDT and CDR2 YNNKEL (reference sequence). This CDR3 is built from 14 residues. J lost 5 bases, V lost 4 bases, and 7 bases had no gene match. CDR3 DNA: TGTGCCAGCAGCCTCGACAGGGGTTCCCACGAGCAGTACTTC. This codes for CASSLDRGSHEQYF.